This T cell receptor (beta chain) was sequenced for a study of early T cells in non-severe SARS-CoV-2 infection. As part of library construction, unique molecular identifiers were attached to individual cDNA molecules. In TCRdb, the 5' RACE reads were re-called with MiXCR into one record per CDR3 protein. The sample records approximately 80,000 distinct CDR3 sequences, about 11% being singletons. This clonotype was counted a few times. V lost 7 bases and J 8 bases, leaving 21 bases between the germline ends. This CDR3 is built from 15 residues. Per germline, CDR1 MNHNS and CDR2 SASEGT. The receptor was isolated from an adult who was a healthcare worker with PCR-confirmed SARS-CoV-2 infection or an uninfected control (not recorded which). This chain joins TRBV6-1 and TRBJ2-1; a weak D match, TRBD1 (6 bases). Specimen: whole blood, collected at baseline. The CDR3 loop is CASKWRTGKIDEQFF. In DNA, the CDR3 is TGTGCCAGCAAATGGCGTACAGGGAAAATAGATGAGCAGTTCTTC.